This TCR beta chain appears in the sequencing data of a study of blood T cell repertoires in COVID-19. The wider study: Acute and convalescent COVID-19 samples came from the United States, Italy and Spain. T cells, B-cell-depleted T cells, or PBMCs provided the cDNA or gDNA that served as material.

In the authors' methods: Amplification of reference gene primers was used by the study to estimate nucleated cell counts. Clones were read by immunoSEQ multiplex PCR, and TCRdb kept only the in-frame ones, dropping some. V, J and clone size reflect that table, while D and trimming were determined from the DNA. The sample yields 150,000 to 200,000 clones, 80% to 90% seen once. Trimming removed 1 base at V and 1 base at J, with 14 bases between. In germline, CDR1 is LNHNV, CDR2 YYDKDF (reference sequence). The CDR3 contains 17 residues. This TCR derives from a man aged 35-49 years with active or convalescent COVID-19. The source material was peripheral blood. The V call is TRBV15, the J call TRBJ1-5; D ambiguous. CDR3 protein: CATSRAREVDSNQPQHF. CDR3 nucleotides: TGTGCCACCAGCAGAGCCCGGGAGGTTGACAGCAATCAGCCCCAGCATTTT.